Listed below are T cell receptor beta chains from one sample, sequenced in a study of T cell responses to AZD1222 COVID-19 vaccine. Assay: immunoSEQ multiplex PCR; the TCRdb copy retains only in-frame clones and omits some. The sample lists 140,000 to 150,000 clones, about 92% occurring once. Sequences were derived from peripheral blood, sampled after recovery from COVID-19. These receptors originate from an adult who had recovered from COVID-19. CDR3s leave out the opening cysteine and the closing phenylalanine or tryptophan. D genes are given only for firm matches.

11,NA,TRBV6-5,ASTLPEGHEQY
11,NA,TRBV28,ASSSATNEKLF
13,TRBD1,TRBV7-9,ASTSSQGANEKLF
17,NA,TRBV5-1,ASSLVFPTVQGQNTEAF
12,NA,TRBV2,ASRDHRGNQPQH
18,TRBD2,TRBV11-2,ASSLELPFLSGRAYNEQF
10,NA,TRBV30,AWSVSRGEQY
13,NA,TRBV5-1,ASSLDNPSNQPQH
15,NA,TRBV28,ASSRLANPGTPYEQY
13,TRBD1,TRBV5-1,ASSPRTGTGHEQY
12,NA,TRBV5-1,ASSETGTNTEAF
12,TRBD1,TRBV10-3,AISEKGARYEQY
12,NA,TRBV11-2,ASSPLPGSHEQY
12,NA,TRBV3-1/TRBV3-2,ASSQPTGTDTQY
13,TRBD1,TRBV3-1/TRBV3-2,ASSPRGPRQETQY
11,NA,TRBV11-2,ASSLEYYFEAF
14,TRBD2,TRBV9,ASSGTSGGPSDEQF
11,NA,TRBV28,ASSLGQPREQY
12,NA,TRBV29-1,SAVPGALNTEAF
11,NA,TRBV27,ASRPGASGEQY
13,TRBD2,TRBV28,ASSLRAGAADTQY
11,NA,TRBV5-8,ASSHRPSYEQY
17,TRBD2,TRBV9,ASSVGRLAECFLYNEQF
11,TRBD2,TRBV19,ATGLAGEGEQY
13,NA,TRBV19,ASSPPGEPGNTIY
12,NA,TRBV29-1,SVDPGGLRAEAF
14,NA,TRBV21-1,ASSSSDRVNNSPLH
14,NA,TRBV10-3,AITGEVSSGANVLT
16,TRBD2,TRBV7-6,ASSLALLREVRTDTQY
13,TRBD2,TRBV2,ASSGERGRAGEQF
11,NA,TRBV6-6,ASTPGSNYGYT